The clone carrying this T cell receptor (beta chain) has a handful of counts. This record comes from a study of T-cell memory formation after mild COVID-19. The CDR3 has 16 amino acids. TCRdb reprocessed the 5' RACE reads with MiXCR, giving one entry per CDR3 protein. The sample shows over 500,000 distinct CDR3 sequences, 17% of them seen only once. The chain employs TRBV21-1 and TRBJ1-5. TRBV21-1 is a listed pseudogene. The sequence was collected from an adult woman who had mild COVID-19 (a few samples of this study predate the infection). Cell type and time point are not known. The specimen was PBMCs or a T cell subset sorted from them (not recorded which). CDR3 residues: CASSKSEGRSNQPQHF. CDR3 coding DNA: TGTGCCAGCAGCAAATCGGAGGGTAGGAGCAATCAGCCCCAGCATTTT.